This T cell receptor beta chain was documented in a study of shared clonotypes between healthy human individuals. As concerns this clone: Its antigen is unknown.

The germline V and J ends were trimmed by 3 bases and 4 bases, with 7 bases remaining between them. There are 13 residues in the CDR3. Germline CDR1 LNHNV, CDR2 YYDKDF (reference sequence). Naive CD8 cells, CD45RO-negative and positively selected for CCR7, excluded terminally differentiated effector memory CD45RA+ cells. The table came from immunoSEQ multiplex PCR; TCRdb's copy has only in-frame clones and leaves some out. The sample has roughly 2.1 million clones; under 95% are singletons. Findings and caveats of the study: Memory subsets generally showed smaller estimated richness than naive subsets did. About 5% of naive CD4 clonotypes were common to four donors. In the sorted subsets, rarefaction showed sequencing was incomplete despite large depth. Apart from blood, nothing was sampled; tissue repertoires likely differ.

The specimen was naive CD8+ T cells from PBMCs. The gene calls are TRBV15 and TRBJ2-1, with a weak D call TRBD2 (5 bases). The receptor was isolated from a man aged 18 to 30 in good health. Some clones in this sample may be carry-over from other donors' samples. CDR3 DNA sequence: TGTGCCACCAGCAGGGGAGAGTACAATGAGCAGTTCTTC. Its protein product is CATSRGEYNEQFF. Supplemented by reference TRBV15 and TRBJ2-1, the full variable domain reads DAMVIQNPRYQVTQFGKPVTLSCSQTLNHNVMYWYQQKSSQAPKLLFHYYDKDFNNEADTPDNFQSRRPNTSFCFLDIRSPGLGDTAMYLCATSRGEYNEQFFGPGTRLTVL.